This T cell receptor (beta chain) was profiled in a study of metastatic and nonmetastatic thyroid tumors. Overall study context: The comparison covered peripheral blood and tumor or nodule tissue in malignant and benign thyroid patients. Study findings and constraints: Reported TCR beta diversity, measured in blood and tumor, was significantly higher for malignant thyroid tumors than for benign nodules.

The entire patient cohort was treatment-naive prior to thyroid surgery. V gave up 2 bases and J gave up 4 bases; unmatched junction bases: 1. The CDR3 is 13 residues long. Germline loops: CDR1 SGDLS, CDR2 YYNGEE. As handled by the study authors: To classify distant metastasis in papillary thyroid cancer, a model was built from CDR3 differences across clinicopathological groups. Using MiXCR, TCRdb re-called clones from the PCR reads. The V and J calls come from TCRdb's annotation, not from the publication. The profile shows around 70,000 clones, roughly 18% of them singletons. This clone was counted many times. The antigen remains unidentified.

The chain employs TRBV9 and TRBJ1-1; 8 nucleotides match TRBD1. The sequence came from a female donor with papillary thyroid cancer or a benign thyroid nodule (not recorded which). Some clones in this sample may be carry-over from other donors' samples. Specimen: blood. Written as DNA, the CDR3 is TGTGCCAGCAGCGTTCAGGGGGCCACTGAAGCTTTCTTT. Its translation: CASSVQGATEAFF. The entire variable domain, with the rest obtained from reference TRBV9 and TRBJ1-1, is as follows: DSGVTQTPKHLITATGQRVTLRCSPRSGDLSVYWYQQSLDQGLQFLIQYYNGEERAKGNILERFSAQQFPDLHSELNLSSLELGDSALYFCASSVQGATEAFFGQGTRLTVV.